A single sample is the source of the 6 T cell receptor beta chains below, sequenced in a study of blood T cell repertoires in COVID-19. TCRdb's table, derived via immunoSEQ multiplex PCR, lists solely in-frame clones and lacks some. Here the sample spans a few hundred thousand clones, approximately 84% being singletons. Sequencing was carried out using PBMCs or T cells enriched from blood (not recorded which). The receptors shown here come from a woman aged 25 to 39 who had recovered from COVID-19.

The sample holds many counts of this clone. The chain combines TRBV12-3 or TRBV12-4 with TRBJ1-2; the D gene is possibly TRBD1 (6 bases). With 3 bases removed from V and 4 bases from J, the gap between germline ends came to 9 bases. The CDR3 runs to 13 residues. The CDR3 nucleotides are TGTGCCAGCAGTTTCCCAGGGGCCTATGGCTACACCTTC. It is translated as CASSFPGAYGYTF.

This clone was seen only once. This chain uses TRBV5-1 with TRBJ1-4, with TRBD1 matching 8 bases. This CDR3 is built from 14 residues. Germline V gene lookup returns CDR1 SGHRS and CDR2 YFSETQ. V dropped 0 bases and J dropped 15; count of bases not matched to a gene: 10. CDR3 loop: CASSLETSGGPMFF. The CDR3 DNA is TGCGCCAGCAGCTTGGAAACGTCAGGGGGCCCAATGTTTTTT. Full variable domain (remainder filled in from reference TRBV5-1 and TRBJ1-4): KAGVTQTPRYLIKTRGQQVTLSCSPISGHRSVSWYQQTPGQGLQFLFEYFSETQRNKGNFPGRFSGRQFSNSRSEMNVSTLELGDSALYLCASSLETSGGPMFFGSGTQLSVL.

This clone was observed a single time. The V gene is TRBV5-1, the J gene TRBJ1-3; D is undetermined. V dropped 4 bases and J dropped 9 bases, with 14 bases sitting between them. CDR3 length: 13 residues. Germline lookup yields CDR1 SGHRS and CDR2 YFSETQ. The CDR3 sequence is CASSLAGLSTIYF. The CDR3 nucleotides read TGCGCCAGCAGCCTCGCGGGTTTAAGCACCATATATTTT. Full variable domain (rest looked up from reference TRBV5-1 and TRBJ1-3): KAGVTQTPRYLIKTRGQQVTLSCSPISGHRSVSWYQQTPGQGLQFLFEYFSETQRNKGNFPGRFSGRQFSNSRSEMNVSTLELGDSALYLCASSLAGLSTIYFGEGSWLTVV.

The chain carries TRBV5-1 and TRBJ2-1; 12 positions match TRBD2. Germline CDR1 is SGHRS and CDR2 is YFSETQ. The CDR3 covers 17 residues. V was pared by 2 bases and J by 8 bases, with 11 bases of the junction left unmatched. CDR3 nucleotides: TGCGCCAGCAGCTTCCTAGCTAGCGGGGGGGCCTTGGATGAGCAGTTCTTC. Its protein is CASSFLASGGALDEQFF. The full variable domain, rest sourced from reference TRBV5-1 and TRBJ2-1, is KAGVTQTPRYLIKTRGQQVTLSCSPISGHRSVSWYQQTPGQGLQFLFEYFSETQRNKGNFPGRFSGRQFSNSRSEMNVSTLELGDSALYLCASSFLASGGALDEQFFGPGTRLTVL.

The chain joins TRBV9 to TRBJ2-5, with a weak D call TRBD1 (6 bases). The ends were cut back, 3 bases at V and 5 bases at J, with 17 bases in the middle. CDR1 and CDR2 from the germline V gene are SGDLS and YYNGEE. The CDR3 is made up of 15 amino acids. The CDR3, as DNA: TGTGCCAGCAGCGCTCAAGGGACACCGGGGGAGACCCAGTACTTC. Its protein product is CASSAQGTPGETQYF.

The chain couples TRBV27 to TRBJ1-5; the D is unclear. Germline V gives CDR1 MNHEY, CDR2 SMNVEV (reference sequence). The CDR3 spans 14 residues. Trimming shortened V by 3 bases and J by 3 bases, and 9 bases separated the two germline ends. For the CDR3, the DNA is TGTGCCAGCAGTTTGAGAGTTTACAATCAGCCCCAGCATTTT. It specifies CASSLRVYNQPQHF.